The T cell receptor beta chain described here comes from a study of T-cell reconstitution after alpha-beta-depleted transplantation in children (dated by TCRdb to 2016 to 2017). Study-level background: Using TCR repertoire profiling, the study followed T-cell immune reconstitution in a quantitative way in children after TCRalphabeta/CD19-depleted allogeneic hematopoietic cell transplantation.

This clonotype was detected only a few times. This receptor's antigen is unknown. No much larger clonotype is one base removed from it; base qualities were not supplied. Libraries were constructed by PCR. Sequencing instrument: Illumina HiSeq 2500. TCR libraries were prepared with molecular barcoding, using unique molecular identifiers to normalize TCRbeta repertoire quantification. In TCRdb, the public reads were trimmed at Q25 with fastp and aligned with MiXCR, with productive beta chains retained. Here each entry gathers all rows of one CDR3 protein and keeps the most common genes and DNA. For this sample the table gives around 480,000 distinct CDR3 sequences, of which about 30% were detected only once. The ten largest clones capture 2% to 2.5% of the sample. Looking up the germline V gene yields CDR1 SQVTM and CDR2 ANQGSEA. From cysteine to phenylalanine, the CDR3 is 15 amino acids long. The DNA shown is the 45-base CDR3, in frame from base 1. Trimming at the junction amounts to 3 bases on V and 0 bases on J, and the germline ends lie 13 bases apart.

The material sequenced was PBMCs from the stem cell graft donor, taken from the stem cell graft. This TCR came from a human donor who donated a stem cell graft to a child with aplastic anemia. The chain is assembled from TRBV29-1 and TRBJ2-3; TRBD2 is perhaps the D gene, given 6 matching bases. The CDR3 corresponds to CSVDYRRESTDTQYF. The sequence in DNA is TGCAGCGTTGATTACAGGCGGGAAAGCACAGATACGCAGTATTTT.